This entry features one T cell receptor beta chain sequence. Antigen unknown. Breast cancer patients provided tissue from their axillary draining lymph nodes. The data were taken from a study of breast tumors, draining lymph nodes, adjacent tissues. Study-wide results and caveats: Compared with lymph nodes, tumors were less diverse; compared with nontumor tissue, more. That most tumor T cells come from lymph nodes remained unproven. Luminal-like breast cancer showed significantly greater tumor-nontumor repertoire similarity than basal-like breast cancer did. Data fit most tumor T cells coming from lymph node, expanding in tumor.

TCRdb called the multiplex PCR reads again in MiXCR, with one record for every CDR3 protein. The table has more than 250,000 distinct CDR3 sequences, over 25% seen once. Germline CDR1 reads DFQATT; CDR2 reads SNEGSKA (reference sequence). CDR3 length: 19 residues. Trimming cost V 1 base and J 3 bases, with 27 bases left between them. Sample: axillary lymph node tissue. This clonotype originated in a female donor with breast cancer. Some clones in this sample may be carry-over from other donors' samples. V usage is TRBV20-1 and J usage is TRBJ1-1, with D tentatively TRBD1 (5 bases). The CDR3 protein is CSARVRVGGTGLRDTEAFF. The DNA for the CDR3 is TGCAGTGCTAGAGTGCGGGTGGGGGGGACGGGCCTGAGGGACACTGAAGCTTTCTTT.